This T cell receptor (beta chain) was identified during a study of Ad26.COV2.S vaccination and SARS-CoV-2 variants. Points on this clone: Its antigen is not identified.

Produced via immunoSEQ multiplex PCR; TCRdb's table is partial and in-frame only. The sample lists more than 300,000 clones; just under 85% were seen once. Study outcomes and limitations: Vaccine recipients and placebo recipients showed similar non-spike TCR breadth.

Treatment in this sample: around 19 received Ad26.COV2.S at low or high dose, single or two shots; five or six received placebo; per-sample allocation not given. The samples date from day 63 after the first vaccine or placebo injection. An Ad26 vector expressing Wuhan-strain SARS-CoV-2 spike served as the vaccine. The source was peripheral blood, collected in a trial of Ad26.COV2.S vaccine versus placebo. The TCR was taken from a person aged 18-60 years who received the Ad26.COV2.S COVID-19 vaccine or a placebo.

The CDR3 sequence is CASSETDWYEQYF. The CDR3 DNA is TGTGCCAGCAGTGAGACAGACTGGTACGAGCAGTACTTC. The rearrangement links TRBV6-1 to TRBJ2-7; maybe TRBD1 (5 bases). Germline-derived CDR1 and CDR2 are MNHNS and SASEGT. Trimming shortened V by 3 bases and J by 4 bases, and 10 bases separated the two germline ends. The CDR3 is 13 amino acids.